This paragraph covers one TCR beta chain sequence. Antigen: not known. These data originate in a study of cytomegalovirus exposure and HLA in healthy donors. V was cut by 1 base and J by 8 bases, with 8 bases left in between. The length of the CDR3 is 12 residues. CDR1 SGHTA and CDR2 FQGNSA come from the germline V gene. Findings and limits, study-wide: In a later analysis, compared with equally common non-associated chains, HLA-associated beta chains were more expanded.

PCR employed 60 Vbeta and 13 Jbeta primers. This table comes from immunoSEQ multiplex PCR, and its TCRdb copy is limited to in-frame clones, with some not included. The sample comprises around 150,000 clones, under 85% of which are singletons, and about 1.4% rests with the top ten. Material: PBMCs. The rearrangement joins TRBV7-2 to TRBJ1-1; TRBD1 is a possible D gene (6 bases). The sequence derives from a woman aged 25 to 39 in good health and CMV-seronegative. In DNA, the CDR3 is TGTGCCAGCAGCTTAGGAGACAGGGAAGCTTTCTTT. Its translation: CASSLGDREAFF.